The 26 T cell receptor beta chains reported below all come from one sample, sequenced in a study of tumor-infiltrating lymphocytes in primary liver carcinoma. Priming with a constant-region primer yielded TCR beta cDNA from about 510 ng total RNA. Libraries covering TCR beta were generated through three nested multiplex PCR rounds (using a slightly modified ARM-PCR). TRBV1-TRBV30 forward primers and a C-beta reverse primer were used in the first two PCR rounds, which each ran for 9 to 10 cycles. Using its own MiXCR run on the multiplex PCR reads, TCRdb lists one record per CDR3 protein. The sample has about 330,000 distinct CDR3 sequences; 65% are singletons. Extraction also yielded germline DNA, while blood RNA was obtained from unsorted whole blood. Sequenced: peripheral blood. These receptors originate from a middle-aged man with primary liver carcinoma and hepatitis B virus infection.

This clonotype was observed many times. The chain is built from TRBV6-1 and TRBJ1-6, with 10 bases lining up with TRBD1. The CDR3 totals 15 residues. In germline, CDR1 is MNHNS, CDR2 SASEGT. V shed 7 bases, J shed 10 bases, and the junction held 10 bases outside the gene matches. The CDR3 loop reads CASITGTGARSPLHF. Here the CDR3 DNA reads TGTGCCAGCATAACCGGGACAGGGGCTCGGTCACCCCTCCACTTT.

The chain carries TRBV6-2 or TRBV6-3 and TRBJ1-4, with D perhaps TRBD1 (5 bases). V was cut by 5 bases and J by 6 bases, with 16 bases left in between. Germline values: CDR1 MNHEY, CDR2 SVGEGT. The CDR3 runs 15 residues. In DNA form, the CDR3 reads TGTGCCAGCAGTACGCGACATAAGGGGTATGAAAAACTGTTTTTT. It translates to CASSTRHKGYEKLFF.

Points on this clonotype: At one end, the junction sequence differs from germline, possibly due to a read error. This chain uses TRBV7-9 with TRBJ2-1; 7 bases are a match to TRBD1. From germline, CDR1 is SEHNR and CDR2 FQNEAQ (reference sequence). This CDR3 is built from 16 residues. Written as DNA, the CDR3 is TGTGACAGCAGCCCCCCTACAGGGGCCGCCTACAATGAGCAGTTCTTC. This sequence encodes CDSSPPTGAAYNEQFF.

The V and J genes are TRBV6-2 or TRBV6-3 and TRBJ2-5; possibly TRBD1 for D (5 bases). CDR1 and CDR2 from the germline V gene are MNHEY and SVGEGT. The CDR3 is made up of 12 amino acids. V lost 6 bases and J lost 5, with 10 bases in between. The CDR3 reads CASSRVEETQYF. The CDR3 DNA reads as TGTGCCAGCAGCAGGGTGGAGGAGACCCAGTACTTC.

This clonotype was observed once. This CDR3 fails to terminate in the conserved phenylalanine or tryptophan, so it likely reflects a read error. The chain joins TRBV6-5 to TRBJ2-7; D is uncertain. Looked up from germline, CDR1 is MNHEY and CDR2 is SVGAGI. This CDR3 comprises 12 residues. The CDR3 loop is CTSSYKGLEQYL. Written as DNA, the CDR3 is TGTACCAGCAGTTACAAGGGTCTCGAGCAGTACCTC.

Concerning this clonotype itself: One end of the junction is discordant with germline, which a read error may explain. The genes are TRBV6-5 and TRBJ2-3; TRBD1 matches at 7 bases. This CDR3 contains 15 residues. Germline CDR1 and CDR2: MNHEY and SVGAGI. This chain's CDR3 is CASSYDRAGTDAQYF. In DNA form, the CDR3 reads TGTGCTAGCAGTTATGACAGGGCCGGAACAGATGCGCAGTATTTT.

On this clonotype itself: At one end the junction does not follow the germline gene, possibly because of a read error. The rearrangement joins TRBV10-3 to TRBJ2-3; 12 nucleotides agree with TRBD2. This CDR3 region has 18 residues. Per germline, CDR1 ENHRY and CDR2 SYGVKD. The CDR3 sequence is CAIIESTLAGGPKDTQYF. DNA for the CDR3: TGTGCCATCATTGAGTCGACTCTAGCGGGAGGGCCTAAAGATACGCAGTATTTT.

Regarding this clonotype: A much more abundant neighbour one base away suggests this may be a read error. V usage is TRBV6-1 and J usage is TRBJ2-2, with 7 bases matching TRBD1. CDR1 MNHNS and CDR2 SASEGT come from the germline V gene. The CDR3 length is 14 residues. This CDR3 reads CASRTGSGTGELYF. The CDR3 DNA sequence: TGTGCCAGCAGGACAGGGTCGGGAACCGGGGAGCTGTATTTT.

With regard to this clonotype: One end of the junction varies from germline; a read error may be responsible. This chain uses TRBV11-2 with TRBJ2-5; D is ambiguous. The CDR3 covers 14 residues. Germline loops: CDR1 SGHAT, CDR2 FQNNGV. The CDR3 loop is CTSNARSLSNTQYF. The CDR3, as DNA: TGTACCAGCAACGCCCGGTCCTTAAGTAACACCCAGTACTTC. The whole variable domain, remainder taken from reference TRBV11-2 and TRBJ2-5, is EAGVAQSPRYKIIEKRQSVAFWCNPISGHATLYWYQQILGQGPKLLIQFQNNGVVDDSQLPKDRFSAERLKGVDSTLKIQPAKLEDSAVYLCTSNARSLSNTQYFGPGTRLLVL.

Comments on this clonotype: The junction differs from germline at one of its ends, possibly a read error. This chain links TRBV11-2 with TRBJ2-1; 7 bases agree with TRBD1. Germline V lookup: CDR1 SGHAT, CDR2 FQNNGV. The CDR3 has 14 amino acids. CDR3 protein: CASRLGTAINEQFF. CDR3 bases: TGTGCCAGCAGATTGGGGACAGCCATCAATGAGCAATTCTTC.

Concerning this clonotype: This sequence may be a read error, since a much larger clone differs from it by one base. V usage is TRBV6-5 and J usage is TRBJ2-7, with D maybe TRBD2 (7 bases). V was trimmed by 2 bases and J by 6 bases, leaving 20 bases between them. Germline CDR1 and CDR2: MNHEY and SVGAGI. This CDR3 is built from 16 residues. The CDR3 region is CASSYGGPGRACEQYF. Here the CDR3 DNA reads TGTGCCAGCAGTTACGGGGGGCCGGGGAGGGCCTGCGAGCAGTACTTC.

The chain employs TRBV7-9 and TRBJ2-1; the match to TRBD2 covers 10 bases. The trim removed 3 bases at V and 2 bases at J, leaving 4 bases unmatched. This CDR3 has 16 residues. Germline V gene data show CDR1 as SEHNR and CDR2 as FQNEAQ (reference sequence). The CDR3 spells CASSFEREGPYNEQFF. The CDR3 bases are TGTGCCAGCAGCTTCGAGCGGGAGGGCCCCTACAATGAGCAGTTCTTC.

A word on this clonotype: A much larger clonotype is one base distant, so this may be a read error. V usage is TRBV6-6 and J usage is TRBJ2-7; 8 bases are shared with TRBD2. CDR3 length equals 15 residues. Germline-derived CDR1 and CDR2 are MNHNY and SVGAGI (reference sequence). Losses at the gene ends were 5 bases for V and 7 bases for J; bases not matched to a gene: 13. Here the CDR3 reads CASSTSGFSTTEQYV. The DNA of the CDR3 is TGTGCCAGCAGTACTAGCGGATTTTCTACGACGGAGCAGTACGTC.

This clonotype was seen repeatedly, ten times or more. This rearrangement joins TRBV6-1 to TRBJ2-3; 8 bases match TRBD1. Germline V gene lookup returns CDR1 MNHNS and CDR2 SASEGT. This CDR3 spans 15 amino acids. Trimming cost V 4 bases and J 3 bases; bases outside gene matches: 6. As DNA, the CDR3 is TGTGCCAGCAGTGCTACAGGGGGTGGTACAGATACGCAGTATTTT. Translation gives CASSATGGGTDTQYF.

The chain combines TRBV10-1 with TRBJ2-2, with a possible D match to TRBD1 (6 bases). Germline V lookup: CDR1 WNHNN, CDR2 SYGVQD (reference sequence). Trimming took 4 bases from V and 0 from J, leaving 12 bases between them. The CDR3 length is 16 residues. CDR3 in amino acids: CASSVGADSNTGELFF. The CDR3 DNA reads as TGCGCCAGCAGTGTGGGGGCGGACTCGAACACCGGGGAGCTGTTTTTT.

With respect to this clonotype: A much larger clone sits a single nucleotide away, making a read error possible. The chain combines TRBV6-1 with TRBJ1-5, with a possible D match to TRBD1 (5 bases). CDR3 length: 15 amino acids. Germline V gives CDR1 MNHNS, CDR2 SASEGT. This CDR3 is CDSSGDLGSNQPQHF. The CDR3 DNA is TGTGACAGCAGTGGGGACCTTGGGAGCAATCAGCCCCAGCATTTT.

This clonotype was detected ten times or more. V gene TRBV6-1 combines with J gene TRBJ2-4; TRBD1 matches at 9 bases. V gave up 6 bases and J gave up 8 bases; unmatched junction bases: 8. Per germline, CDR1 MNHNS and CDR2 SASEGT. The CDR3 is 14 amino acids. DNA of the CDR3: TGTGCCAGCAGGACCGGGACAGGGAGGGACATTCAGTACTTC. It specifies CASRTGTGRDIQYF.

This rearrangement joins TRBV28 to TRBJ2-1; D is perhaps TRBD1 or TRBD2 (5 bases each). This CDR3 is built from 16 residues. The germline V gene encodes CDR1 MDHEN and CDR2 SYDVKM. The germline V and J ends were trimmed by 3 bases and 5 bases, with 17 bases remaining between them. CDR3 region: CASSLGLAGPNNEQFF. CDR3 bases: TGTGCCAGCAGTTTGGGGCTAGCCGGCCCCAACAATGAGCAGTTCTTC.

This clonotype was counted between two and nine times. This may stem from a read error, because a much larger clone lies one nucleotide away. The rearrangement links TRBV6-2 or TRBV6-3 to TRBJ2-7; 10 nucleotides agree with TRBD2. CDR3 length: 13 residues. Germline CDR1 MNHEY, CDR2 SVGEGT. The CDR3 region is CVSSSGLAYEQYF. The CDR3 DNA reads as TGTGTCAGCAGTTCGGGACTAGCGTACGAGCAGTACTTC.

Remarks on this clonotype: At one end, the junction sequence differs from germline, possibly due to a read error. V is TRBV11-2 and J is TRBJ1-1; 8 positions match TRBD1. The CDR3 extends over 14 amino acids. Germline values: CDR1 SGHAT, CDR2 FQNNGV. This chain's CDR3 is CANSLTAGGTEAFF. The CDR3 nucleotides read TGTGCCAACAGCTTAACTGCAGGGGGCACTGAAGCCTTCTTT.

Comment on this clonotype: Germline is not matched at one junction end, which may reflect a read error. Here the CDR3 DNA reads TGTGGCAGCAGTTACCAGGGACTAGCGGGAGCAAGTGAGCAGTTCTTC. Translated: CGSSYQGLAGASEQFF. The chain carries TRBV6-6 and TRBJ2-1; TRBD2 aligns across 14 bases. The CDR3 is 16 amino acids. Germline V gives CDR1 MNHNY, CDR2 SVGAGI (reference sequence).

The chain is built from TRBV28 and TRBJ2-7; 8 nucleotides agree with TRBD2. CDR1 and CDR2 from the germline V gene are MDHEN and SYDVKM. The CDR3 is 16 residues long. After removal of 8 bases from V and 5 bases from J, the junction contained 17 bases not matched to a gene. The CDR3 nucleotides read TGTGCCAGCTGCCTCACCTTGTCGGGGGGGAGGGACGAGCAGTACTTC. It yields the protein CASCLTLSGGRDEQYF.

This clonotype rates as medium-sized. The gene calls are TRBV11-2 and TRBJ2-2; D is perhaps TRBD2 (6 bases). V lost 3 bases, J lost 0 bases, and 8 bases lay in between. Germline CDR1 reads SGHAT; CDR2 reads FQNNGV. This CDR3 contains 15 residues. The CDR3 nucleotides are TGTGCCAGCAGCTTTGCGGGATCGAACACCGGGGAGCTGTTTTTT. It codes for CASSFAGSNTGELFF.

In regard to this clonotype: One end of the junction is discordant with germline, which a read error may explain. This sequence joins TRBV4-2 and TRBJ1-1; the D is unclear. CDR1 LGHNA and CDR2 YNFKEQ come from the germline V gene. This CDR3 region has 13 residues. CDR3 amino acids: CASSQDPLGETFF. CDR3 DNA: TGTGCCAGCAGCCAAGATCCGTTGGGCGAGACTTTCTTC.

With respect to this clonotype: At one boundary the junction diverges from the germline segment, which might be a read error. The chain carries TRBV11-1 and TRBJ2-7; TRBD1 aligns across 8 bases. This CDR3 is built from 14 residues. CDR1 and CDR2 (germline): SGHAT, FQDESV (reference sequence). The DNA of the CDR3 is TGTGCCAGCAACTTACGGCAGGGGGCCTACGAACAGTACTTC. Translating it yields CASNLRQGAYEQYF.

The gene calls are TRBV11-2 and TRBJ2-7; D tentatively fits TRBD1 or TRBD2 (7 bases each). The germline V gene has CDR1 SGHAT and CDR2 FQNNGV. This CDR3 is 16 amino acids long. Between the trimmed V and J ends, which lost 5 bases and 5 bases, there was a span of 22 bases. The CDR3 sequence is CASSIRIGAGGDEQYF. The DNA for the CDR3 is TGTGCCAGCAGCATTAGGATTGGGGCAGGGGGGGACGAGCAGTACTTC.